This T cell receptor (beta chain) was recovered during a study of blood T cell repertoires in COVID-19. Whole-study context: The study drew acute and convalescent COVID-19 samples from the United States, Italy and Spain. Sources were T cells, B-cell-depleted T cells, or PBMCs; the material itself was cDNA or gDNA.

In the original analysis: Reference gene primers were amplified, and this amplification served to estimate nucleated cell counts. Assay used: immunoSEQ multiplex PCR; TCRdb lists only in-frame clones, some missing. D and trimming were read from the DNA, whereas the V and J calls and clone size are those reported in that table. The sample contains approximately 380,000 clones, about 85% of which appear only once. CDR3 length equals 14 residues. The V gene's germline CDR1 is MNHEY and CDR2 SVGAGI. J was trimmed by 6 bases and V by 5 bases; bases with no gene match: 9. Sequenced material: peripheral blood. This TCR came from a woman in her late teens or twenties with acute or convalescent COVID-19. J is TRBJ1-2 and V is TRBV6-5, with 7 bases identical to TRBD1. In DNA form, the CDR3 reads TGTGCCAGCAGTCCCGGGACAGCCTGGGATGGCTACACCTTC. It yields the protein CASSPGTAWDGYTF.